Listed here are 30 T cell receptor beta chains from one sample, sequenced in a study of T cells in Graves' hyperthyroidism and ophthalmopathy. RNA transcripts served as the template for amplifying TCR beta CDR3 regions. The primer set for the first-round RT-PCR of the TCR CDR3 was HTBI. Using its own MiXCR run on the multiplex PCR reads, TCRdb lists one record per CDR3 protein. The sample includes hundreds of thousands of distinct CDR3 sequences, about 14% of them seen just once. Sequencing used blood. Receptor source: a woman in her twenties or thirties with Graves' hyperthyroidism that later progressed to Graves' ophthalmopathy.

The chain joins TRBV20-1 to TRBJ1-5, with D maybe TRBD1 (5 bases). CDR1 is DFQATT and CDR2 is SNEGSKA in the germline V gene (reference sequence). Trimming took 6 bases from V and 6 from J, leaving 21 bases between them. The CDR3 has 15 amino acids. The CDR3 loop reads CSAQRGVLRSQPQHF. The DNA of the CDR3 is TGCAGTGCCCAACGGGGGGTTTTAAGAAGTCAGCCCCAGCATTTT.

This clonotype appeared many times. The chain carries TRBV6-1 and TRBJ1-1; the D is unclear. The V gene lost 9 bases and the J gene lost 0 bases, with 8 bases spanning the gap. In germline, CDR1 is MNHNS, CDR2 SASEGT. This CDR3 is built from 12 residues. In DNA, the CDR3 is TGTGCCAGTGGACTTCTGAACACTGAAGCTTTCTTT. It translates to CASGLLNTEAFF.

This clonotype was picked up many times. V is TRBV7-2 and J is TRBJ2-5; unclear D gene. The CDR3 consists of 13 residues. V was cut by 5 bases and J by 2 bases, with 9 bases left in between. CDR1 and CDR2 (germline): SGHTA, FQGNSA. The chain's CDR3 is CASSTYRQETQYF. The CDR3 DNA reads TGTGCCAGCAGCACTTACAGACAAGAGACCCAGTACTTC.

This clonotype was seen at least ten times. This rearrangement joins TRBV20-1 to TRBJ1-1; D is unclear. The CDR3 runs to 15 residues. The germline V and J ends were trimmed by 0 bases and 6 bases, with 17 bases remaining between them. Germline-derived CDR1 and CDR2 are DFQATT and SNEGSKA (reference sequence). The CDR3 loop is CSARDDKRNFAEAFF. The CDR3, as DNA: TGCAGTGCTAGAGATGACAAGAGGAATTTTGCTGAAGCTTTCTTT.

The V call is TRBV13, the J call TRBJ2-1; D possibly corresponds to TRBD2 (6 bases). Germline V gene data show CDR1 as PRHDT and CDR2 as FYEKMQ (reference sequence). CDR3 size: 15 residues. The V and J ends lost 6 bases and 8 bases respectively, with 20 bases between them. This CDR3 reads CASSCAGSGCDEQFF. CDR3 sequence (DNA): TGTGCCAGCAGTTGCGCGGGAAGCGGCTGCGATGAGCAGTTCTTC.

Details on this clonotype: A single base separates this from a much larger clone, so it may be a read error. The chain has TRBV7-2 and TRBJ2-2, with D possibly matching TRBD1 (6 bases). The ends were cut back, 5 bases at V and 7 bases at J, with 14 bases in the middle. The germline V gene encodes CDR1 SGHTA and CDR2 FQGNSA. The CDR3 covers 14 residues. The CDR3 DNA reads TGTGCCAGCAGCCCCGACAGGACGAACGGGGAGCTGTTTTTT. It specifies CASSPDRTNGELFF.

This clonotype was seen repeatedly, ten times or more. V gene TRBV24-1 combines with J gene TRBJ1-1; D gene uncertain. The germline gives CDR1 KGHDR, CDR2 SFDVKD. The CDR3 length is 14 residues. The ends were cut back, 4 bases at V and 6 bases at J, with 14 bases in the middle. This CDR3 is CATSDSDGGPEAFF. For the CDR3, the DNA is TGTGCCACCAGTGACTCGGACGGAGGGCCTGAAGCTTTCTTT.

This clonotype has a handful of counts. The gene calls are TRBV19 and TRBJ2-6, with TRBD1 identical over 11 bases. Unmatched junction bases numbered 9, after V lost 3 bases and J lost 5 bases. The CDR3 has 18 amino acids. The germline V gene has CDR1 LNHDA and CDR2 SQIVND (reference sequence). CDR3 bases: TGTGCCAGTAGTATCAAGCGGACAGGGGGCGATTGGGCCAACGTCCTGACTTTC. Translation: CASSIKRTGGDWANVLTF.

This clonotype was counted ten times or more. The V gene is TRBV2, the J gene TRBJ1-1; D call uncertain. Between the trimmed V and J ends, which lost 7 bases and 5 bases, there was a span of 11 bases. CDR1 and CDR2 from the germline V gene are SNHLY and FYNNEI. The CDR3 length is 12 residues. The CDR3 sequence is CASTDGGTEAFF. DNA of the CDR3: TGTGCCAGCACCGACGGAGGTACTGAAGCTTTCTTT.

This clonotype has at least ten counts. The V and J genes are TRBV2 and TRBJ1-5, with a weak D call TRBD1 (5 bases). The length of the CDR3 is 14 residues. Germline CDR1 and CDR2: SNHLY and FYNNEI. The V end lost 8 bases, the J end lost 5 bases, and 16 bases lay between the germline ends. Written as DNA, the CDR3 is TGTGCCAGCGATTACGGGGGAGGGTATCAGCCCCAGCATTTT. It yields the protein CASDYGGGYQPQHF.

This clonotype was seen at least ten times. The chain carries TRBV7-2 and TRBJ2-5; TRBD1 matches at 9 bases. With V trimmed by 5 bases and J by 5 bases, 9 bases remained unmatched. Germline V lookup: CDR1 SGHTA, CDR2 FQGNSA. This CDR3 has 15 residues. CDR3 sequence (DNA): TGTGCCAGCAGCCCGGGGGGACAGGGAGGGGAGACCCAGTACTTC. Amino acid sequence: CASSPGGQGGETQYF.

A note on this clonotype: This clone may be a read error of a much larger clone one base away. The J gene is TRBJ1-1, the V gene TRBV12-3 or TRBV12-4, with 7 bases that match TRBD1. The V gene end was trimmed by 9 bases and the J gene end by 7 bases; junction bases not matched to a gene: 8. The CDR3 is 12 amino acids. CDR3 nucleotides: TGTGCCAGAAGTCCCTGGGACAGTGAAGCTTTCTTT. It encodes CARSPWDSEAFF.

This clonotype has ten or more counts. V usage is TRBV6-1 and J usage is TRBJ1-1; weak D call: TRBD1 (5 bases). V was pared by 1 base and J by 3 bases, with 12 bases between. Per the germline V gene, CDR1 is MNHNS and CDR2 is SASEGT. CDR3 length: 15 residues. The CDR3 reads CASSEVIGEDTEAFF. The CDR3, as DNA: TGTGCCAGCAGTGAAGTGATAGGGGAGGACACTGAAGCTTTCTTT.

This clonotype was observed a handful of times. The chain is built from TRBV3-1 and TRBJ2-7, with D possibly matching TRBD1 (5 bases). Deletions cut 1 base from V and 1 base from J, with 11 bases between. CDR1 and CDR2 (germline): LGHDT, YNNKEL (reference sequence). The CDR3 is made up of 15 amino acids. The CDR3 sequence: CASSQGTRASYEQYF. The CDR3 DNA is TGTGCCAGCAGCCAAGGTACCAGGGCGTCCTACGAGCAGTACTTC.

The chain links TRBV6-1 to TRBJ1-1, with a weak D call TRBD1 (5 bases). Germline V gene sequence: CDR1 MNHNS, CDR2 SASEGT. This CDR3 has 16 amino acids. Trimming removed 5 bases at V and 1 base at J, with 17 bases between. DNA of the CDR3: TGTGCCAGCAGTTACGGGGGGGAAGTGAAGAACACTGAAGCTTTCTTT. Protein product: CASSYGGEVKNTEAFF.

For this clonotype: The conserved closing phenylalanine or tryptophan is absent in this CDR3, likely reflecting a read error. CDR3 DNA: TGTGCCAGCAGCTTACGGAACTCTGGAAACACCATATATTGT. This codes for CASSLRNSGNTIYC. This chain uses TRBV7-2 with TRBJ1-3; no clear D. Trimming removed 2 bases from V and 0 bases from J, with 5 bases in between. Germline V gene data show CDR1 as SGHTA and CDR2 as FQGNSA. The CDR3 consists of 14 residues.

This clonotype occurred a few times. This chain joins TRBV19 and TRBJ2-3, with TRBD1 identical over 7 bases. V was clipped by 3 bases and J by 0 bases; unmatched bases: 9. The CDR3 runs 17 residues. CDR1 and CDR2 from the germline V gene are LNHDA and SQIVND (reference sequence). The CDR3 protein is CASSIRDRSSSTDTQYF. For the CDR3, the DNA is TGTGCCAGTAGTATCCGGGACAGATCGTCTAGCACAGATACGCAGTATTTT.

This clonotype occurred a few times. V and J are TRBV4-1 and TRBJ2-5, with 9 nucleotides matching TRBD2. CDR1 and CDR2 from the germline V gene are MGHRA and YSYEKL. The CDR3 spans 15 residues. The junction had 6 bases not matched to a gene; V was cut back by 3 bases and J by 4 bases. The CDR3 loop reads CASSQGLAWVETQYF. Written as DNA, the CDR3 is TGCGCCAGCAGCCAGGGACTAGCTTGGGTAGAGACCCAGTACTTC.

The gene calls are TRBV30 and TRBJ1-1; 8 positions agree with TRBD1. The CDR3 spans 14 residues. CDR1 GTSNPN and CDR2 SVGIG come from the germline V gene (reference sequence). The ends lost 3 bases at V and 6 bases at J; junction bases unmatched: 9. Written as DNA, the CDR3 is TGTGCCTGGAGCGCAGGGGGCGTATACGCTGAAGCTTTCTTT. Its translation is CAWSAGGVYAEAFF.

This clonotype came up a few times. The CDR3 loop is CSATREGTQYF. Written as DNA, the CDR3 is TGCAGTGCTACAAGGGAGGGAACGCAGTATTTT. The chain carries TRBV20-1 and TRBJ2-3, with 7 positions matching TRBD2. This CDR3 region has 11 residues. Trimming removed 4 bases from V and 9 bases from J; junction bases left unmatched: 4. Germline CDR1 DFQATT, CDR2 SNEGSKA (reference sequence).

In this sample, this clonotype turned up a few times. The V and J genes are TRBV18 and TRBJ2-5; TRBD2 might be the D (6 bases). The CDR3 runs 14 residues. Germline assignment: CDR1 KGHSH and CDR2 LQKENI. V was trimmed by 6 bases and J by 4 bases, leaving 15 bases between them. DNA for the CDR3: TGTGCCAGCTCTCAGGGACTCGGCCGAGAGACCCAGTACTTC. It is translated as CASSQGLGRETQYF.

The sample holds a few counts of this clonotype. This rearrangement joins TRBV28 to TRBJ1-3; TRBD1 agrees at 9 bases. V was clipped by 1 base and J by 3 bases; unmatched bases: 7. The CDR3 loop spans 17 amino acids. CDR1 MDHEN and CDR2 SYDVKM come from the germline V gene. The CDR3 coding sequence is TGTGCCAGCAGTTTATTTCGAGGGACAGGGTATGGAAACACCATATATTTT. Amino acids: CASSLFRGTGYGNTIYF.

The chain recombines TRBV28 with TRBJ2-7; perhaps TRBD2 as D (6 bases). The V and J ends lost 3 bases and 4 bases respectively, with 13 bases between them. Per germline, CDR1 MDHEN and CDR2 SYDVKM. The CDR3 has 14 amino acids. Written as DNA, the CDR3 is TGTGCCAGCAGTTTGAGGGGCGGGACGTACGAGCAGTACTTC. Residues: CASSLRGGTYEQYF.

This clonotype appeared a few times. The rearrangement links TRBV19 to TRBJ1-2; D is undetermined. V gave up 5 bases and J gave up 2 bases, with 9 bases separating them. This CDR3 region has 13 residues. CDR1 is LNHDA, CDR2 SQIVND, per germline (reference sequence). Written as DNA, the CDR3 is TGTGCCAGTAGTGCTAGTCTAAACTATGGCTACACCTTC. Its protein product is CASSASLNYGYTF.

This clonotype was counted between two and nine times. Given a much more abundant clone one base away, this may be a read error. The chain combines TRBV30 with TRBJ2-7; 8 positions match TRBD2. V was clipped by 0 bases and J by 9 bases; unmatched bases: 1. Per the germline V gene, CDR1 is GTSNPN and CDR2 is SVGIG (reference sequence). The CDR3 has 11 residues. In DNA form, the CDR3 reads TGTGCCTGGAGTGTACGGGGGGGGCAGTACTTC. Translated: CAWSVRGGQYF.

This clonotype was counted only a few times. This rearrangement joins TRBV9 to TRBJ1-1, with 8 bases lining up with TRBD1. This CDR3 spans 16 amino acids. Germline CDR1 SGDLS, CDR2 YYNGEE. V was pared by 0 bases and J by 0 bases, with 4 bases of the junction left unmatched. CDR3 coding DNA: TGTGCCAGCAGCGTAGGTACAGGGGGTATGAACACTGAAGCTTTCTTT. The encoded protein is CASSVGTGGMNTEAFF.

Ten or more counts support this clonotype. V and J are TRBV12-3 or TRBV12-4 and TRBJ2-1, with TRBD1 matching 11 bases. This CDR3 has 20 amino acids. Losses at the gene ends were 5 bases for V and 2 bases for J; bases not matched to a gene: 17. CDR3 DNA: TGTGCCAGCAGTCCCCGTCCGGGACAGGGGGATAGCAGGACCTACAATGAGCAGTTCTTC. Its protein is CASSPRPGQGDSRTYNEQFF.

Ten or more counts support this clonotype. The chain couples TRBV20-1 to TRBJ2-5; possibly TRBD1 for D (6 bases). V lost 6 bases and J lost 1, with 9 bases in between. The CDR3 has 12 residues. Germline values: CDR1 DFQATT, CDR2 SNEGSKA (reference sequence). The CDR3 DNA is TGCAGTGCAAGACAGGCCCAAGAGACCCAGTACTTC. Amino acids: CSARQAQETQYF.

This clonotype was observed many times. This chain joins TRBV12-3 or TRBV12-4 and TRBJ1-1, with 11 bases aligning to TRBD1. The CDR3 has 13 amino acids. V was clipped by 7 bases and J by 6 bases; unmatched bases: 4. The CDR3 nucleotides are TGTGCCAGCACGGGACAGGGGGTGGCTGAAGCTTTCTTT. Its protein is CASTGQGVAEAFF.

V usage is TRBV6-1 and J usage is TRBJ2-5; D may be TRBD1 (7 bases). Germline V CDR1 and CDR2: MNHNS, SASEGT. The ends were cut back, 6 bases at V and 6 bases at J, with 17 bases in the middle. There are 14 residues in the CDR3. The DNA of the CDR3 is TGTGCCAGCAGCCCAGGGGGGCAGGGAAAGACCCAGTACTTC. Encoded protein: CASSPGGQGKTQYF.